This TCR beta chain was captured by sequencing in a study of blood T cells in healthy people across ages. Points from the study as a whole: More naive CD4+ cells and higher diversity marked long-lived donors relative to aged donors. The recorded TCR beta diversity per million T cells decreased in a roughly linear manner with age.

This CDR3 spans 15 amino acids. Trimming took off 5 bases at V and 5 bases at J, with 15 bases between the two ends. Per the germline V gene, CDR1 is SEHNR and CDR2 is FQNEAQ (reference sequence). A sample-barcoded 5' primer and a J-beta primer mix were used in a second PCR of roughly 7 to 12 cycles. In TCRdb, the 5' RACE reads were re-called with MiXCR into one record per CDR3 protein. This sample has over 1,500,000 distinct CDR3 sequences, with around 40% found just once. For this clonotype: The antigen remains undetermined.

The chain combines TRBV7-9 with TRBJ1-4; no firm D call. The receptor comes from a human donor in good health. Sequencing input: blood. The CDR3, as DNA: TGTGCCAGCAGCCGTGCTCCGTTTGGCAATGAAAAACTGTTTTTT. This translates into CASSRAPFGNEKLFF.